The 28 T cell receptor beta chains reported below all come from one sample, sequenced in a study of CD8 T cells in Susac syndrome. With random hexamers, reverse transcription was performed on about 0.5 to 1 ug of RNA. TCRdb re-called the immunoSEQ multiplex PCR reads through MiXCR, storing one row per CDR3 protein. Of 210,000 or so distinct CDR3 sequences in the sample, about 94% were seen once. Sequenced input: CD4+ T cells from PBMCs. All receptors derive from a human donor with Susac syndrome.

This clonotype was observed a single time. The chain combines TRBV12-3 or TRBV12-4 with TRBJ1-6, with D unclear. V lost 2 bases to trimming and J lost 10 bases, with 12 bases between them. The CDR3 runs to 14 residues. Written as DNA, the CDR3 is TGTGCCAGCAGTTTAATAGGGAAATCGTCACCCCTCCACTTT. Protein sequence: CASSLIGKSSPLHF.

The CDR3, as DNA: TGTGCCAGCAGTAACAGGGGAAAGAACACTGAAGCTTTCTTT. It yields the protein CASSNRGKNTEAFF. V gene TRBV28 combines with J gene TRBJ1-1; 7 bases are shared with TRBD1. After removal of 5 bases from V and 1 base from J, the junction contained 4 bases not matched to a gene. CDR3 size: 14 residues. The germline gives CDR1 MDHEN, CDR2 SYDVKM.

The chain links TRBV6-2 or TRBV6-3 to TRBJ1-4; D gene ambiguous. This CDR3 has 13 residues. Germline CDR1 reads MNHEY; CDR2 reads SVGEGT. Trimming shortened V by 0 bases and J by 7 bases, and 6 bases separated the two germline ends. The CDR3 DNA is TGTGCCAGCAGTTACTCGACGGGTGAAAAACTGTTTTTT. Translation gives CASSYSTGEKLFF.

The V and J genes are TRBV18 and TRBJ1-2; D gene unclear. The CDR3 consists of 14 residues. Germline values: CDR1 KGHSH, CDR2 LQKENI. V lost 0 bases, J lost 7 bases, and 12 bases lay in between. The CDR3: CASSPPPEVRGYTF. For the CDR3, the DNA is TGTGCCAGCTCACCACCGCCGGAGGTTCGTGGCTACACCTTC.

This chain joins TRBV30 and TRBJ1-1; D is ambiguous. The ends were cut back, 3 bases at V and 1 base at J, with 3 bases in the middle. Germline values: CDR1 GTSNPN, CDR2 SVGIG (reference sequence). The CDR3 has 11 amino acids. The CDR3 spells CAWRQNTEAFF. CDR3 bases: TGTGCCTGGAGACAGAACACTGAAGCTTTCTTT.

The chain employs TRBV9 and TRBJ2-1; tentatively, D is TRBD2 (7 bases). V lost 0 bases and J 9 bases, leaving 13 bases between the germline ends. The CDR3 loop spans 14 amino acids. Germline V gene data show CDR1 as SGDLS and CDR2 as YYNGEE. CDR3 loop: CASSVVGGRSEQFF. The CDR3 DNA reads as TGTGCCAGCAGCGTAGTCGGGGGGCGGAGTGAGCAGTTCTTC.

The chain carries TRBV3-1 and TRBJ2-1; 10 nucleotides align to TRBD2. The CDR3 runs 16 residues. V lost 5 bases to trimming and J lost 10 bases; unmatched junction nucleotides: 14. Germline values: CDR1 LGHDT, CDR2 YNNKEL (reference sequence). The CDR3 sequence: CASSFRGGTSASEQFF. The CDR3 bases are TGTGCCAGCAGCTTCCGGGGGGGGACTAGCGCTAGCGAGCAGTTCTTC.

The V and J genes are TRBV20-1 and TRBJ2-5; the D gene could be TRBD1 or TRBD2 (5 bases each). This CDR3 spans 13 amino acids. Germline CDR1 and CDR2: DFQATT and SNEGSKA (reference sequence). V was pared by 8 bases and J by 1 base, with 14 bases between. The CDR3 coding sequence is TGCAGTACTCCGGGACGGGCCCAAGAGACCCAGTACTTC. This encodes CSTPGRAQETQYF.

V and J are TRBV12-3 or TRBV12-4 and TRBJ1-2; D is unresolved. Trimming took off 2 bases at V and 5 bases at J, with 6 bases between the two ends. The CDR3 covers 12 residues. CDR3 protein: CASSLSEYGYTF. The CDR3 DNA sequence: TGTGCCAGCAGTTTATCGGAGTATGGCTACACCTTC.

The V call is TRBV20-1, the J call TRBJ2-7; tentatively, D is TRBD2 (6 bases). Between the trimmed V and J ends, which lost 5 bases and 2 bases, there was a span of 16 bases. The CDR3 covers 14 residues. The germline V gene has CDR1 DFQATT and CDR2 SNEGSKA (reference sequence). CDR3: CSAFGRETAYEQYF. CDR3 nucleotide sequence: TGCAGTGCTTTCGGGAGAGAAACAGCCTACGAGCAGTACTTC.

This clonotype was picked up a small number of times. CDR3 protein: CASSPSRGPGGYTF. The CDR3 coding sequence is TGCGCCAGCAGCCCCTCGAGGGGTCCTGGTGGCTACACCTTC. V gene TRBV4-3 combines with J gene TRBJ1-2, with D possibly matching TRBD1 (5 bases). The germline V gene has CDR1 LGHNA and CDR2 YSLEER. The V end was cut by 4 bases, the J end by 7 bases, with 16 bases between. There are 14 residues in the CDR3.

The DNA of the CDR3 is TGTGCCAGCATTACCGGGTCCTCAAGAGGGGCCAACGTCCTGACTTTC. This encodes CASITGSSRGANVLTF. The V and J genes are TRBV6-5 and TRBJ2-6; D gene ambiguous. Per the germline V gene, CDR1 is MNHEY and CDR2 is SVGAGI. Between the trimmed V and J ends, which lost 7 bases and 4 bases, there was a span of 17 bases. The CDR3 sequence is 16 residues long.

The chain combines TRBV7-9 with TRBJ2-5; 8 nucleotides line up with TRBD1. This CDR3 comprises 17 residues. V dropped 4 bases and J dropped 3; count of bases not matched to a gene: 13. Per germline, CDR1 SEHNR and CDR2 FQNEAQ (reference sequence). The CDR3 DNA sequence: TGTGCCAGCAGCTCGACCAAACGGACAGGGTATGAAGAGACCCAGTACTTC. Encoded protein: CASSSTKRTGYEETQYF.

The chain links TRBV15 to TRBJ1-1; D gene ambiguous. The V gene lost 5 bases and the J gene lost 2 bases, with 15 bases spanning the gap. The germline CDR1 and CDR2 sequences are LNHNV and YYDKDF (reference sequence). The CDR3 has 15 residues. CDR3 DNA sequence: TGTGCCACCAGCGGCCGACGCTCAGGTAACACTGAAGCTTTCTTT. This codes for CATSGRRSGNTEAFF.

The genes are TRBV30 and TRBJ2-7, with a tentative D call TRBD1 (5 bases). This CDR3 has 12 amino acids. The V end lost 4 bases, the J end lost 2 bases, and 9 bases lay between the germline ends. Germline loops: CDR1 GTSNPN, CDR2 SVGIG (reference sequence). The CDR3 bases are TGTGCCTGGACGACAGCTACCTACGAGCAGTACTTC. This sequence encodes CAWTTATYEQYF.

CDR3 DNA sequence: TGCAGTGCTAAACAGGGAATCGGCAATCAGCCCCAGCATTTT. Translating it yields CSAKQGIGNQPQHF. This chain links TRBV20-1 with TRBJ1-5; TRBD1 might be the D (6 bases). Germline V gene sequence: CDR1 DFQATT, CDR2 SNEGSKA (reference sequence). V was cut by 4 bases and J by 2 bases, with 12 bases left in between. This CDR3 has 14 residues.

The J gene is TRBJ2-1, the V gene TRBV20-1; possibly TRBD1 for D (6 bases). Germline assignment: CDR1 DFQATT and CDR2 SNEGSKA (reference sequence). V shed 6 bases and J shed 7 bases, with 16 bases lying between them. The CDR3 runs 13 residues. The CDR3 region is CSAHKGVGNEQFF. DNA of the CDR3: TGCAGTGCCCACAAGGGGGTTGGGAATGAGCAGTTCTTC.

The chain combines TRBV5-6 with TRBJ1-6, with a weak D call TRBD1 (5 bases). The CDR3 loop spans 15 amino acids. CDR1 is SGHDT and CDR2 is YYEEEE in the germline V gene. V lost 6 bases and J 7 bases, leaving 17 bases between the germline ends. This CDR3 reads CASTLVGRTNSPLHF. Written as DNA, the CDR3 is TGTGCCAGCACGCTGGTGGGGCGCACGAATTCACCCCTCCACTTT.

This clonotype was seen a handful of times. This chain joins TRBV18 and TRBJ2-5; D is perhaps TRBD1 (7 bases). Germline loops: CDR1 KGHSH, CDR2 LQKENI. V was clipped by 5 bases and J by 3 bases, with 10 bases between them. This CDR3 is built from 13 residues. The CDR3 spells CASSAGQKETQYF. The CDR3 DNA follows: TGTGCCAGCTCAGCGGGACAGAAAGAGACCCAGTACTTC.

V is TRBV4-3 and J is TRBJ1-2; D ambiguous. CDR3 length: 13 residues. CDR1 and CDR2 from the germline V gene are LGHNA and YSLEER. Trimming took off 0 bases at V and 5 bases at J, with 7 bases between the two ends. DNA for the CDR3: TGCGCCAGCAGCCAAGATCAAGGGTATGGCTACACCTTC. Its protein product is CASSQDQGYGYTF.

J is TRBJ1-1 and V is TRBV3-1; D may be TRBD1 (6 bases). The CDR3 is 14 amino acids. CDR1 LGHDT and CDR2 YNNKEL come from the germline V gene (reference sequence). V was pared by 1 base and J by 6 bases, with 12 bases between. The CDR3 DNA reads TGTGCCAGCAGCCAAGCGGCAGGGGTATCTGAAGCTTTCTTT. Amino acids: CASSQAAGVSEAFF.

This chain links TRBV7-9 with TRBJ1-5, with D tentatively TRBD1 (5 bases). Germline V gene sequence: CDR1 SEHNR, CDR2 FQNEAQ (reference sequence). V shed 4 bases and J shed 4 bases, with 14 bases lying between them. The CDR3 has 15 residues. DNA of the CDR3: TGTGCCAGCAGCTCCTCAGGGATGGGGAATCAGCCCCAGCATTTT. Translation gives CASSSSGMGNQPQHF.

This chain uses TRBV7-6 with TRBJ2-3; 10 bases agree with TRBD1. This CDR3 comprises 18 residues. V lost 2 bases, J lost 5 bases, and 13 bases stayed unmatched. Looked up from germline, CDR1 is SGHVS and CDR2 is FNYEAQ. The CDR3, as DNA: TGTGCCAGCAGCTTACGTAGTCCGGGACAGGGGTTCGGAGATACGCAGTATTTT. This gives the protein CASSLRSPGQGFGDTQYF. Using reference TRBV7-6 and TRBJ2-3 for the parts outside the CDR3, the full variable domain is GAGVSQSPRYKVTKRGQDVALRCDPISGHVSLYWYRQALGQGPEFLTYFNYEAQQDKSGLPNDRFSAERPEGSISTLTIQRTEQRDSAMYRCASSLRSPGQGFGDTQYFGPGTRLTVL.

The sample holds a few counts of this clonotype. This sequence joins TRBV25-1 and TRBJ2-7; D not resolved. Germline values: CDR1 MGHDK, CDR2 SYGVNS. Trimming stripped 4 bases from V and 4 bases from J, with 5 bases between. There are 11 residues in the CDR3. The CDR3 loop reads CASSGGYEQYF. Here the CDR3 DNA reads TGTGCCAGCAGTGGTGGGTACGAGCAGTACTTC.

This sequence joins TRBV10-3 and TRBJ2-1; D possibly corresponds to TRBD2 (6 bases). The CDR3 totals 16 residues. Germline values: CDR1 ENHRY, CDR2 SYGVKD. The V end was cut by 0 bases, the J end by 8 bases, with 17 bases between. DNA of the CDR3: TGTGCCATCAGTGAGTCTGGGACTCCCCGCCTCTATGAGCAGTTCTTC. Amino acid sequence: CAISESGTPRLYEQFF.

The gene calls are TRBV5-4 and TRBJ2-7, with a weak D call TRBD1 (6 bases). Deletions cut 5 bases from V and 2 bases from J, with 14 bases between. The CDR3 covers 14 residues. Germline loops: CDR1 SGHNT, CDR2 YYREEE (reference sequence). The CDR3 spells CASRSAGVAYEQYF. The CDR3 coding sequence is TGTGCCAGCAGATCTGCAGGGGTCGCCTACGAGCAGTACTTC.

CDR3 in DNA: TGTGCCAGCAGTTTGGTGGGGGGGCGGTCCTACGAGCAGTACTTC. It translates to CASSLVGGRSYEQYF. V gene TRBV28 combines with J gene TRBJ2-7; perhaps TRBD2 as D (7 bases). V was trimmed by 3 bases and J by 1 base, leaving 13 bases between them. Germline V lookup: CDR1 MDHEN, CDR2 SYDVKM. This CDR3 has 15 amino acids.

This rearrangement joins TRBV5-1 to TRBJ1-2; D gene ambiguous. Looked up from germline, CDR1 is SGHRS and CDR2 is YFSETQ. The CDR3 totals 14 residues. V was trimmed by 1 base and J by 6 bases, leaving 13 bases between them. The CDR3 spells CASSLSHARDGYTF. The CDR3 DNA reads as TGCGCCAGCAGCTTGAGTCACGCTAGGGATGGCTACACCTTC.